The T cell receptor beta chain described here comes from a study of blood T cell repertoires in COVID-19. Looking at the study overall: Acute and convalescent COVID-19 samples came from the United States, Italy and Spain. T cells, B-cell-depleted T cells, or PBMCs provided the cDNA or gDNA that served as material.

In the original workflow: Amplification of reference gene primers was used by the study to estimate nucleated cell counts. The data were produced by immunoSEQ multiplex PCR, yet TCRdb's version contains in-frame clones alone and is incomplete. The D gene and trimming were derived from the DNA, and the V and J assignments and clone size from that table. The data contain approximately 210,000 clones, around 81% of them singletons. Recruited during active infection, patients (from Seattle) were subsequently followed longitudinally. In germline, CDR1 is MNHNY, CDR2 SVGAGI (reference sequence). V shed 6 bases and J shed 1 base, with 9 bases lying between them. This CDR3 has 14 amino acids.

This clonotype was obtained from a man in his sixties with COVID-19, enrolled during active disease. The chain uses TRBV6-6 and TRBJ2-2; D uncertain. Sequenced sample: peripheral blood. The chain's CDR3 is CASRDTENTGELFF. CDR3 coding DNA: TGTGCCAGCAGGGATACAGAGAACACCGGGGAGCTGTTTTTT.